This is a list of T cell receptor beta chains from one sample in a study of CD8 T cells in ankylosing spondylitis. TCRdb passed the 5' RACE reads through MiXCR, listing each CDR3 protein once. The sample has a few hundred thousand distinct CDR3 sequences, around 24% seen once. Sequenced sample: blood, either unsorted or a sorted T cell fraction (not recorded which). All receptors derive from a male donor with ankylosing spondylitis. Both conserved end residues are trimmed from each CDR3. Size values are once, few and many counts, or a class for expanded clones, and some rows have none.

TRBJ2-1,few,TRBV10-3,AISESWSRPYNEQF
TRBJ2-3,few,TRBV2,ASSSLGQGKDTQY
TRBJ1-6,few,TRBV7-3,ASSREGTDNSPLH
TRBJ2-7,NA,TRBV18,ASSPELGVSEQY
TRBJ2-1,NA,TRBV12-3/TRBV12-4,ASWASGSKYEQF
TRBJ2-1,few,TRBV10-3,AISAGTSGSDEQF
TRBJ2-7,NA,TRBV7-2,ASSLGNVIVYEQY
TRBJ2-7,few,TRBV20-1,SAQPSGRVYEQY
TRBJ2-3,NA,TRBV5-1,ASKLAALNTDTQY
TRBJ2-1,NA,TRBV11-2,ASSLSTSGRAFEQF
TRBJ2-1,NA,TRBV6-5,ASSNRDPNEQF
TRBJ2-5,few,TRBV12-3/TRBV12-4,ASRYRQGPETQY
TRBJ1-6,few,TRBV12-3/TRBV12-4,ASSRTEGSPLH
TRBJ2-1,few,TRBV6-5,ASSYRASSSYNEQF
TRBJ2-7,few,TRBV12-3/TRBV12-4,ASSLGRKPYEQY
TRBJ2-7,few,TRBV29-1,SVEVGQGTGEQY
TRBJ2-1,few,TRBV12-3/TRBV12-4,ASSLDRGHYNEQF
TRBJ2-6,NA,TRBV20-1,SARRAVLSSGANVLT
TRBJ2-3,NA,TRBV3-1,ASSQDPGLTDTQY
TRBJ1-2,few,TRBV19,ASSISGTGADSNYGYT
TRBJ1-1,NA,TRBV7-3,ASSVLGGNTEAF
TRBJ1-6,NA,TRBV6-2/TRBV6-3,ASSYSRLDRGVSGNSPLH
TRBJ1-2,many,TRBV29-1,SVRTGAGYT
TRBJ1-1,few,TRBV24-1,ATLGDTTEAF
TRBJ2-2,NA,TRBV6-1,ASRPPWGAQGELF
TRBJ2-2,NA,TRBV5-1,ASSLAGGYRGTGELF
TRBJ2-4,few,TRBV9,ASSVRDSKNIQY
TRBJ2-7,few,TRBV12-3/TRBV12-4,ASTHSGAYEQY
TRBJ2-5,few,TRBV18,ASSPRGTRETQY
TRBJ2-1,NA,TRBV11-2,ASSPTRSTIF
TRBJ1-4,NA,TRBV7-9,ASSGDRGPTREKLF
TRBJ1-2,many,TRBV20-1,SASSGQDAYGYT
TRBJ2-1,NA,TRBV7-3,ASSLMRGSEQF
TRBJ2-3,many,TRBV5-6,ASSLVAGGTDTQY
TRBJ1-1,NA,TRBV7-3,SSSLDSATEAF
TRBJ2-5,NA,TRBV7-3,ASSTIYGETQY
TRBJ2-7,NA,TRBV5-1,ASSPGGDPYEQY
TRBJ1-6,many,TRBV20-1,SASPFGQGESPLH
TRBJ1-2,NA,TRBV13,ASSPGPGEPYGYT
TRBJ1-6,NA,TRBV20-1,SARDWGQGGSPLH
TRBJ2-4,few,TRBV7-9,ASTPDRVQNIQY
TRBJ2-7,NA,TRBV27,ASSLGWGREQY
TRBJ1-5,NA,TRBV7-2,ASSLWTGINQPQH
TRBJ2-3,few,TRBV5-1,ASSLDLSRDTQY
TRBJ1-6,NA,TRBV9,ASSGEGYNSPLH
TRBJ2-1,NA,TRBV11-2,ASSSGSRGNEQF
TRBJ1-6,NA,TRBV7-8,ASSLDGRVPYNSPLH
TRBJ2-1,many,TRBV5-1,ASSLSGRNSYNEQF
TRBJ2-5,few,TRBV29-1,SGITGGQETQY
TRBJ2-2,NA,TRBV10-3,AISDRRQGLNTGELF
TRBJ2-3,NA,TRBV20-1,SARLAGGVDTQY
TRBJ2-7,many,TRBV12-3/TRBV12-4,ASSPGLAEEQY
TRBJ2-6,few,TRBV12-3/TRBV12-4,ASSFGTYGANVLT
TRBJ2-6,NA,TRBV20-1,SARDSNERSGANVLT
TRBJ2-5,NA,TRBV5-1,ASTRERGETQY
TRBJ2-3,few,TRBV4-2,ASSQLGPEGTDTQY